These 28 T cell receptor beta chains were all obtained from the same sample, sequenced in a study of follicular helper T cells after annual influenza vaccination. Documented time point: 2014-2015 season, pre-vaccination. Clones were sequenced by immunoSEQ multiplex PCR, and TCRdb holds only the in-frame ones, with some missing. The sample includes about 11,000 clones, about four fifths of them seen just once. The sample consisted of CXCR5- memory CD4+ T cells sorted from blood, taken on the day of influenza vaccination. The receptors were sampled from an adult who received the influenza vaccine.

The chain has TRBV27 and TRBJ2-1; 9 bases are shared with TRBD2. The V gene end was trimmed by 3 bases and the J gene end by 0 bases; junction bases not matched to a gene: 12. Germline CDR1 and CDR2: MNHEY and SMNVEV (reference sequence). The CDR3 loop spans 19 amino acids. CDR3 nucleotide sequence: TGTGCCAGCAGTTTGCATAATAGCGGGGGCATAAGCTCCTACAATGAGCAGTTCTTC. Translation: CASSLHNSGGISSYNEQFF.

The V call is TRBV11-3, the J call TRBJ2-7; the match to TRBD2 covers 7 bases. The trim removed 5 bases at V and 8 bases at J, leaving 6 bases unmatched. This CDR3 has 12 residues. Looked up from germline, CDR1 is SGHNT and CDR2 is YENEEA. CDR3 in amino acids: CASSLGRGKQYF. DNA of the CDR3: TGTGCCAGCAGCCTAGGGAGGGGTAAGCAGTACTTC.

This clone appeared a single time. V usage is TRBV7-2 and J usage is TRBJ2-7; weak D call: TRBD1 (6 bases). This CDR3 contains 12 residues. CDR1 and CDR2 from the germline V gene are SGHTA and FQGNSA. The germline V and J ends were trimmed by 5 bases and 4 bases, with 9 bases remaining between them. The CDR3 protein is CASSAQGYEQYF. CDR3 DNA sequence: TGTGCCAGCAGCGCACAGGGTTACGAGCAGTACTTC.

In nucleotides, the CDR3 is TGTGCCAGCAGCTCGAGAGAGGGGGCGAAGTATGAGCAGTTCTTC. It yields the protein CASSSREGAKYEQFF. The chain uses TRBV5-6 and TRBJ2-1; 7 bases fit TRBD1. Germline assignment: CDR1 SGHDT and CDR2 YYEEEE. Germline trimming cut 3 bases from V and 8 bases from J; bases unmatched to any gene: 11. The CDR3 is 15 amino acids.

This clone was found once. V usage is TRBV2 and J usage is TRBJ2-1; maybe TRBD2 (6 bases). V gave up 0 bases and J gave up 8 bases, with 20 bases separating them. The CDR3 runs 17 residues. In germline, CDR1 is SNHLY, CDR2 FYNNEI. CDR3 loop: CASSEAFTQFSGDEQFF. The CDR3 DNA is TGTGCCAGCAGTGAAGCGTTCACCCAATTTAGCGGCGATGAGCAGTTCTTC.

This rearrangement joins TRBV29-1 to TRBJ2-2, with TRBD2 identical over 8 bases. The ends lost 2 bases at V and 4 bases at J; junction bases unmatched: 9. The length of the CDR3 is 16 residues. Germline loops: CDR1 SQVTM, CDR2 ANQGSEA. The CDR3 DNA follows: TGCAGCGTTGAACCTTCTACGGGGGGGATCACCGGGGAGCTGTTTTTT. It yields the protein CSVEPSTGGITGELFF.

The chain links TRBV5-4 to TRBJ2-2; 9 bases line up with TRBD1. Germline CDR1 reads SGHNT; CDR2 reads YYREEE (reference sequence). The CDR3 sequence is 17 residues long. V shed 4 bases, J shed 7 bases, and the junction held 14 bases outside the gene matches. The CDR3 loop is CASSPQPGQGGGGELFF. The CDR3 nucleotides are TGTGCCAGCAGCCCGCAACCGGGACAGGGAGGCGGCGGGGAGCTGTTTTTT.

This clone was observed a few times. The chain uses TRBV28 and TRBJ2-7; D perhaps matches TRBD1 (7 bases). Germline V gene lookup returns CDR1 MDHEN and CDR2 SYDVKM. CDR3 length equals 14 residues. Trimming stripped 7 bases from V and 1 base from J, with 14 bases between. As DNA, the CDR3 is TGTGCCAGCACCACGACAGGGACTTCCTACGAGCAGTACTTC. It specifies CASTTTGTSYEQYF.

The rearrangement uses TRBV5-1 and TRBJ2-5; D remains ambiguous. Germline lookup yields CDR1 SGHRS and CDR2 YFSETQ. Trimming stripped 4 bases from V and 1 base from J, with 14 bases between. This CDR3 is 15 amino acids long. DNA for the CDR3: TGCGCCAGCAGCCTCTCCGCGGCGCCCCAAGAGACCCAGTACTTC. Protein sequence: CASSLSAAPQETQYF. The whole variable domain, remainder taken from reference TRBV5-1 and TRBJ2-5, is KAGVTQTPRYLIKTRGQQVTLSCSPISGHRSVSWYQQTPGQGLQFLFEYFSETQRNKGNFPGRFSGRQFSNSRSEMNVSTLELGDSALYLCASSLSAAPQETQYFGPGTRLLVL.

This clone was counted once. The chain joins TRBV30 to TRBJ2-7; tentative D call: TRBD1 (6 bases). The germline CDR1 and CDR2 sequences are GTSNPN and SVGIG (reference sequence). The length of the CDR3 is 15 residues. The germline V and J ends were trimmed by 0 bases and 9 bases, with 21 bases remaining between them. The CDR3 reads CAWSVRDTSPSGQYF. In DNA form, the CDR3 reads TGTGCCTGGAGTGTCCGGGACACCTCGCCGAGTGGGCAGTACTTC.

The chain joins TRBV5-1 to TRBJ2-5, with a tentative D call TRBD1 (5 bases). The length of the CDR3 is 12 residues. V lost 7 bases, J lost 2 bases, and 9 bases lay in between. Germline CDR1 reads SGHRS; CDR2 reads YFSETQ. CDR3 bases: TGCGCCAGCCGAAGACAGCAAGAGACCCAGTACTTC. Translated, it gives CASRRQQETQYF. The full variable domain, in which reference TRBV5-1 and TRBJ2-5 provide the parts outside the CDR3, is KAGVTQTPRYLIKTRGQQVTLSCSPISGHRSVSWYQQTPGQGLQFLFEYFSETQRNKGNFPGRFSGRQFSNSRSEMNVSTLELGDSALYLCASRRQQETQYFGPGTRLLVL.

This chain connects TRBV11-2 to TRBJ1-1; no firm D call. There are 14 residues in the CDR3. Germline CDR1 reads SGHAT; CDR2 reads FQNNGV. V was pared by 5 bases and J by 1 base, with 11 bases between. The CDR3 region is CASSPESRNTEAFF. As DNA, the CDR3 is TGTGCCAGCAGCCCAGAGTCCCGGAACACTGAAGCTTTCTTT.

CDR3 sequence (DNA): TGTGCCAGCTCAGATTTAGTTTACACTGAAGCTTTCTTT. Translating gives CASSDLVYTEAFF. The chain combines TRBV18 with TRBJ1-1; D ambiguous. With 5 bases removed from V and 3 bases from J, the gap between germline ends came to 10 bases. Germline V CDR1 and CDR2: KGHSH, LQKENI. The CDR3 is made up of 13 amino acids.

This clone has just one count. CDR3 nucleotide sequence: TGTGCCAGCAGCTCCGGGGCAGGGGGCTCCTACGAGCAGTACTTC. It codes for CASSSGAGGSYEQYF. The chain is built from TRBV11-2 and TRBJ2-7; 7 bases fit TRBD1. This CDR3 region has 15 residues. The V gene's germline CDR1 is SGHAT and CDR2 FQNNGV. The V and J ends lost 4 bases and 0 bases, in that order; junction bases with no gene match: 6.

The chain uses TRBV29-1 and TRBJ2-5, with 8 bases aligning to TRBD1. With V trimmed by 7 bases and J by 4 bases, 8 bases remained unmatched. Germline-derived CDR1 and CDR2 are SQVTM and ANQGSEA. The CDR3 length is 13 residues. The CDR3, as DNA: TGCAGCGGAGACGAGGGACAGGCAGAGACCCAGTACTTC. As protein: CSGDEGQAETQYF.

The V call is TRBV5-1, the J call TRBJ2-7; 7 nucleotides line up with TRBD2. Germline V lookup: CDR1 SGHRS, CDR2 YFSETQ. The CDR3 is 11 amino acids. V dropped 5 bases and J dropped 5; count of bases not matched to a gene: 1. The CDR3 region has the DNA TGCGCCAGCAGTGCGGGGGACGAGCAGTACTTC. Translated, it gives CASSAGDEQYF.

This clone ranks as medium-sized (0.01 to 0.1%). V gene TRBV19 combines with J gene TRBJ1-2; 10 nucleotides align to TRBD1. The CDR3 has 14 residues. Germline V CDR1 and CDR2: LNHDA, SQIVND (reference sequence). Trimming cost V 5 bases and J 8 bases; bases outside gene matches: 8. In nucleotides, the CDR3 is TGTGCCAGTAGTGTCGACAGGGGGCAAGACGGCTACACCTTC. Translating it yields CASSVDRGQDGYTF.

This sequence joins TRBV5-4 and TRBJ1-2; TRBD1 is a possible D gene (6 bases). Germline CDR1 SGHNT, CDR2 YYREEE (reference sequence). The CDR3 runs to 13 residues. The V end was cut by 3 bases, the J end by 2 bases, with 8 bases between. As DNA, the CDR3 is TGTGCCAGCAGCTCGACAGGAAACTATGGCTACACCTTC. Amino acid sequence: CASSSTGNYGYTF.

This rearrangement joins TRBV6-5 to TRBJ2-3; D not resolved. Germline V CDR1 and CDR2: MNHEY, SVGAGI. The V end lost 2 bases, the J end lost 5 bases, and 14 bases lay between the germline ends. This CDR3 has 15 amino acids. Here the CDR3 reads CASSYRPPGLDTQYF. CDR3 DNA: TGTGCCAGCAGTTACCGCCCGCCGGGCCTAGATACGCAGTATTTT.

This chain's CDR3 is CAWSTLGQGADTQYF. The CDR3 DNA sequence: TGTGCCTGGAGTACCCTCGGACAGGGGGCAGATACGCAGTATTTT. V gene TRBV30 combines with J gene TRBJ2-3; 10 nucleotides align to TRBD1. Germline CDR1 is GTSNPN and CDR2 is SVGIG (reference sequence). The CDR3 runs 15 residues. The J segment lost 4 bases and the V segment lost 2 bases, leaving 6 bases of the junction unmatched.

This clone is a singleton in its sample. V and J are TRBV4-3 and TRBJ1-1; no clear D gene. In germline, CDR1 is LGHNA, CDR2 YSLEER. The V end lost 4 bases, the J end lost 4 bases, and 13 bases lay between the germline ends. The CDR3 is made up of 14 amino acids. The CDR3 sequence: CASSLVGGSTEAFF. For the CDR3, the DNA is TGCGCCAGCAGCCTTGTAGGCGGGAGCACTGAAGCTTTCTTT.

This chain joins TRBV18 and TRBJ2-3; a weak D match, TRBD2 (6 bases). Trimming shortened V by 3 bases and J by 8 bases, and 12 bases separated the two germline ends. CDR1 and CDR2 (germline): KGHSH, LQKENI. The CDR3 totals 13 residues. CDR3 in DNA: TGTGCCAGCTCACCCGCCGGGGACTTTACGCAGTATTTT. It specifies CASSPAGDFTQYF.

The chain has TRBV4-3 and TRBJ2-3; 8 bases match TRBD1. Trimming took 1 base from V and 6 from J; bases not matched to a gene: 9. The germline V gene encodes CDR1 LGHNA and CDR2 YSLEER. The CDR3 has 16 residues. CDR3 DNA: TGCGCCAGCAGCCAAGGGTTGAGACAGGGGCTGGATACGCAGTATTTT. Protein: CASSQGLRQGLDTQYF.

The chain links TRBV27 to TRBJ2-3, with unresolved D. Between the trimmed V and J ends, which lost 6 bases and 1 base, there was a span of 8 bases. CDR3 length equals 13 residues. From germline, CDR1 is MNHEY and CDR2 SMNVEV (reference sequence). The CDR3: CASSLGRTDTQYF. The CDR3, as DNA: TGTGCCAGCAGCCTAGGGCGCACAGATACGCAGTATTTT.

The chain uses TRBV27 and TRBJ2-2; 10 bases map to TRBD1. The CDR3 is made up of 18 amino acids. The junction had 12 bases not matched to a gene; V was cut back by 6 bases and J by 2 bases. CDR1 and CDR2 (germline): MNHEY, SMNVEV (reference sequence). The CDR3 nucleotides are TGTGCCAGCAGGAGCTTAACCGGGACAGGGGTAAACACCGGGGAGCTGTTTTTT. Residues: CASRSLTGTGVNTGELFF.

This rearrangement joins TRBV9 to TRBJ2-1; 8 bases match TRBD2. The CDR3 sequence is 16 residues long. The J segment lost 5 bases and the V segment lost 0 bases, leaving 7 bases of the junction unmatched. Germline CDR1 is SGDLS and CDR2 is YYNGEE. In DNA, the CDR3 is TGTGCCAGCAGCGTAGGGGCAACTAGCGGACACAATGAGCAGTTCTTC. Translated, it gives CASSVGATSGHNEQFF.

The CDR3: CATSSRGGGSSGANVLTF. As DNA, the CDR3 is TGTGCCACCAGCAGCCGAGGCGGGGGGTCCTCTGGGGCCAACGTCCTGACTTTC. The chain combines TRBV15 with TRBJ2-6, with 8 bases that match TRBD2. CDR3 size: 18 residues. CDR1 and CDR2 (germline): LNHNV, YYDKDF (reference sequence). Trimming removed 3 bases from V and 0 bases from J; junction bases left unmatched: 7.

The rearrangement joins TRBV7-2 to TRBJ2-3; D may correspond to TRBD1 or TRBD2 (6 bases each). The germline V gene encodes CDR1 SGHTA and CDR2 FQGNSA. Trimming removed 2 bases from V and 9 bases from J, with 12 bases in between. The CDR3 is 13 residues long. CDR3 coding DNA: TGTGCCAGCAGCTTAAGAGGGGGGCAGACGCAGTATTTT. Its protein product is CASSLRGGQTQYF.